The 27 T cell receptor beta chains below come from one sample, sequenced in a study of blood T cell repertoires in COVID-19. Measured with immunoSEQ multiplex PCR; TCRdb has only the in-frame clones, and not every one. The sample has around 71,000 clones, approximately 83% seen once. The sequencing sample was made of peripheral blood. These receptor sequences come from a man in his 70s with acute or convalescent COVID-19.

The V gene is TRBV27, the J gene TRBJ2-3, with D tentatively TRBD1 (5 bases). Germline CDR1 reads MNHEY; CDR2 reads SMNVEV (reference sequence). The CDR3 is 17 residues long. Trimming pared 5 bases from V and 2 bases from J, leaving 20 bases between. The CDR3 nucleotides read TGTGCCAGCAGTCCCCAAGGGGCGGTACCATTCACAGATACGCAGTATTTT. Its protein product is CASSPQGAVPFTDTQYF.

CDR3 in amino acids: CASSLLTSVSYEQYF. In DNA, the CDR3 is TGTGCCAGCAGCCTACTGACTAGCGTCTCCTACGAGCAGTACTTC. This chain joins TRBV14 and TRBJ2-7; 8 bases fit TRBD2. Germline V lookup: CDR1 SGHDN, CDR2 FVKESK. CDR3 length equals 15 residues. V lost 4 bases, J lost 0 bases, and 5 bases stayed unmatched.

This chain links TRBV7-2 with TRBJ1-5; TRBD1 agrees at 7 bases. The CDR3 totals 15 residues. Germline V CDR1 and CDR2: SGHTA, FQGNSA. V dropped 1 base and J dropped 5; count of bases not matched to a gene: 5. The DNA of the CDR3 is TGTGCCAGCAGCTTAGATATACAGGGGTATCAGCCCCAGCATTTT. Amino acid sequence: CASSLDIQGYQPQHF.

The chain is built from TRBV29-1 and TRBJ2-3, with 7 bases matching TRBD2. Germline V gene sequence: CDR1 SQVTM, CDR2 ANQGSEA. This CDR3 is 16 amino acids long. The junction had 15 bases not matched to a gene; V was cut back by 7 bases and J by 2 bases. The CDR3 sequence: CSAERRGRSDTDTQYF. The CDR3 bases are TGCAGCGCTGAGCGGCGGGGGAGGTCGGACACAGATACGCAGTATTTT.

CDR3 residues: CAINSGNQPQHF. CDR3 coding DNA: TGTGCCATCAATTCGGGAAATCAGCCCCAGCATTTT. This chain joins TRBV10-3 and TRBJ1-5; D not certain. Germline V lookup: CDR1 ENHRY, CDR2 SYGVKD. This CDR3 is built from 12 residues. The ends were cut back, 7 bases at V and 4 bases at J, with 8 bases in the middle.

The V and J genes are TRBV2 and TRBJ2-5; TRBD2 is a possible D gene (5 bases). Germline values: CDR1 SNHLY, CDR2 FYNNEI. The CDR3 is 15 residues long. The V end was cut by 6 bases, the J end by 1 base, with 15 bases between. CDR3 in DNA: TGTGCCAGCAGAGAAAGGAGGCAGATCCAAGAGACCCAGTACTTC. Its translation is CASRERRQIQETQYF.

The DNA for the CDR3 is TGCAGCGTAGAGCAGGGGTTAGAGACCCAGTACTTC. It encodes CSVEQGLETQYF. This chain links TRBV29-1 with TRBJ2-5, with D possibly TRBD1 on 6 matching bases. The germline V gene has CDR1 SQVTM and CDR2 ANQGSEA. Trimming pared 6 bases from V and 4 bases from J, leaving 12 bases between. CDR3 length equals 12 residues.

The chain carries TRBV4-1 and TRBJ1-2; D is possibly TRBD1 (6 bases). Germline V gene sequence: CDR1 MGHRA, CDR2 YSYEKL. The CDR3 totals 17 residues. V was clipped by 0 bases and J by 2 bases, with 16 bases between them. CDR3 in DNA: TGCGCCAGCAGCCAAGAACCTCCACAGGGCCTCAACTATGGCTACACCTTC. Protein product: CASSQEPPQGLNYGYTF.

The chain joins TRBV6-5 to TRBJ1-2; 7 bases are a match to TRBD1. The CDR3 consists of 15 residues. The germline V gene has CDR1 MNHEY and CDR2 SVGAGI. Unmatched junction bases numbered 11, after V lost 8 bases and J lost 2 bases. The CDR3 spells CASGGGDSTNYGYTF. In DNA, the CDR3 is TGTGCCAGCGGAGGAGGGGACAGCACGAACTATGGCTACACCTTC.

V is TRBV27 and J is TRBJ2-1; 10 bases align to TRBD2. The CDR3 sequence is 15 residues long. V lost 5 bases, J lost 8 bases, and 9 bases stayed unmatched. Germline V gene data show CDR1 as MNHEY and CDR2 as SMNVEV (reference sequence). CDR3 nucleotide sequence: TGTGCCAGCAGTCGGACTAGCGGACCTTCGGATGAGCAGTTCTTC. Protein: CASSRTSGPSDEQFF.

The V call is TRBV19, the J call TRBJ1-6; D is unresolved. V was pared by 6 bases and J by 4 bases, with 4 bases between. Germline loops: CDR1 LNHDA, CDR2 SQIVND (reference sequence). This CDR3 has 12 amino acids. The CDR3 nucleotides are TGTGCCAGTAGCCGGTATAATTCACCCCTCCACTTT. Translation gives CASSRYNSPLHF.

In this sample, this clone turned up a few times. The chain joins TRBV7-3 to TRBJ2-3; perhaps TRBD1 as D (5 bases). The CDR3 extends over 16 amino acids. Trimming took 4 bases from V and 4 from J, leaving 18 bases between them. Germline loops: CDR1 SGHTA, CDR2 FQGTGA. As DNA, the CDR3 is TGTGCCAGCAGCTCATGGACACAAAGGACGTCAGATACGCAGTATTTT. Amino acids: CASSSWTQRTSDTQYF.

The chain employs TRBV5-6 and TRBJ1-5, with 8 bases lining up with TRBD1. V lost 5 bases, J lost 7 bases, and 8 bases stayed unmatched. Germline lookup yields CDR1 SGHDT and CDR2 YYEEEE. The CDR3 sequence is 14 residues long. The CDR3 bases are TGTGCCAGCAGTGCGGGACAGGCTAACCAGCCCCAGCATTTT. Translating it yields CASSAGQANQPQHF.

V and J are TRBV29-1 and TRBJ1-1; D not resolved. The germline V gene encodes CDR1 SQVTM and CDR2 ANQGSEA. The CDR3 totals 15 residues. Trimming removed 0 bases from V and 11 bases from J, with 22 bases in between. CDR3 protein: CSVEDITWQPTGAFF. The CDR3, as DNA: TGCAGCGTTGAAGACATCACCTGGCAGCCGACCGGGGCTTTCTTT.

In DNA form, the CDR3 reads TGTGCCAGCAGCTTAGAGTCAGGGCTCCCTGGGGCCAACGTCCTGACTTTC. Its protein product is CASSLESGLPGANVLTF. The V call is TRBV11-2, the J call TRBJ2-6; possibly TRBD1 for D (5 bases). Germline CDR1 is SGHAT and CDR2 is FQNNGV. Trimming stripped 0 bases from V and 2 bases from J, with 11 bases between. The CDR3 spans 17 residues.

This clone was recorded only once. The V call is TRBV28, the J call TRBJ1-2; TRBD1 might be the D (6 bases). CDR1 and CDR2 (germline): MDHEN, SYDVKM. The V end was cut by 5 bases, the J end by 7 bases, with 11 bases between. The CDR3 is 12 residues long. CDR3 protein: CASSTGRSGYTF. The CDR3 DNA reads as TGTGCCAGCAGTACAGGGCGGAGTGGCTACACCTTC.

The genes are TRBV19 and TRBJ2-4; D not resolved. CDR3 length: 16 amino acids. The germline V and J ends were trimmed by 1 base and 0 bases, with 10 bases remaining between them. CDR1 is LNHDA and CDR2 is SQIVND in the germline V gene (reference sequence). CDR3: CASSIANSVAKNIQYF. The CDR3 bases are TGTGCCAGTAGTATAGCGAACAGTGTAGCCAAAAACATTCAGTACTTC.

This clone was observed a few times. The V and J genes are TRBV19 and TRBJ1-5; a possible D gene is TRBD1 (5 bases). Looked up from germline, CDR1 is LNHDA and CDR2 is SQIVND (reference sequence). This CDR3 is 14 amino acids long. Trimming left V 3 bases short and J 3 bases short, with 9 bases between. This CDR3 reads CASSILGDNQPQHF. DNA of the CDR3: TGTGCCAGTAGTATCCTAGGGGACAATCAGCCCCAGCATTTT.

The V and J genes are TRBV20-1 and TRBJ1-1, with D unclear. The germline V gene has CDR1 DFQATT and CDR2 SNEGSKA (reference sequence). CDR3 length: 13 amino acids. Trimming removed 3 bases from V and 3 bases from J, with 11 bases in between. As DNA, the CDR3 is TGCAGTGCTAGTCTTCATCAGGACACTGAAGCTTTCTTT. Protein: CSASLHQDTEAFF.

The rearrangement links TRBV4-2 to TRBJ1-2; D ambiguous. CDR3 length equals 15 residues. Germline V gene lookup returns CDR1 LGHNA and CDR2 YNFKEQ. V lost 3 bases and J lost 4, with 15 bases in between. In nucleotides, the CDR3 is TGTGCCAGCAGCCATCCCGGACTGGAAACCTATGGCTACACCTTC. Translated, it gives CASSHPGLETYGYTF.

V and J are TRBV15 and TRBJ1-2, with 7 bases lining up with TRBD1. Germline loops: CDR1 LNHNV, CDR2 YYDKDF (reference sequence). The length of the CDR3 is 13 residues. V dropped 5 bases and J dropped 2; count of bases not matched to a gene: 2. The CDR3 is CATSSGQNYGYTF. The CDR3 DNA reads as TGTGCCACCAGCTCGGGACAGAACTATGGCTACACCTTC. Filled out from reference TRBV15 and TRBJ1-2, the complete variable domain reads DAMVIQNPRYQVTQFGKPVTLSCSQTLNHNVMYWYQQKSSQAPKLLFHYYDKDFNNEADTPDNFQSRRPNTSFCFLDIRSPGLGDTAMYLCATSSGQNYGYTFGSGTRLTVV.

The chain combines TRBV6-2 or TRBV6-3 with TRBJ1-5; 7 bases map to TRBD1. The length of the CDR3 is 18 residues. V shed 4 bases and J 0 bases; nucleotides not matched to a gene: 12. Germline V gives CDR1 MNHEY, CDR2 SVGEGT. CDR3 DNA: TGTGCCAGCAGTTCCACAACAGGGGACTTTTATAGCAATCAGCCCCAGCATTTT. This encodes CASSSTTGDFYSNQPQHF.

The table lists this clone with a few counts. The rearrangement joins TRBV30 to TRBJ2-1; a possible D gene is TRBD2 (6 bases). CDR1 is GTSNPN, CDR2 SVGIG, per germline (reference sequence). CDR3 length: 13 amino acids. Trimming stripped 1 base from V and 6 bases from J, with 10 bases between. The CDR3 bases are TGTGCCTGGAGTGCTGGGACTGGCAATGAGCAGTTCTTC. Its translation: CAWSAGTGNEQFF.

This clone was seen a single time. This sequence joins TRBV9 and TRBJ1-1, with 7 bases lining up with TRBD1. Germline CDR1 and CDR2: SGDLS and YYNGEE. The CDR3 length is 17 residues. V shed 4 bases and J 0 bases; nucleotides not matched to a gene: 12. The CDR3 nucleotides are TGTGCCAGCAGCCCCCGAACAGGGGACGGGGTGAACACTGAAGCTTTCTTT. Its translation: CASSPRTGDGVNTEAFF. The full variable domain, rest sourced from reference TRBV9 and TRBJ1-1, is DSGVTQTPKHLITATGQRVTLRCSPRSGDLSVYWYQQSLDQGLQFLIQYYNGEERAKGNILERFSAQQFPDLHSELNLSSLELGDSALYFCASSPRTGDGVNTEAFFGQGTRLTVV.

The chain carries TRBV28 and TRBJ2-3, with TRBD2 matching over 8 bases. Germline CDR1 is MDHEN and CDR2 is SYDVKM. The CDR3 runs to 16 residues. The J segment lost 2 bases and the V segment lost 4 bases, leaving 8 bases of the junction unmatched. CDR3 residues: CASSSVAGKATDTQYF. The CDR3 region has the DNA TGTGCCAGCAGTTCCGTAGCGGGAAAGGCCACAGATACGCAGTATTTT.

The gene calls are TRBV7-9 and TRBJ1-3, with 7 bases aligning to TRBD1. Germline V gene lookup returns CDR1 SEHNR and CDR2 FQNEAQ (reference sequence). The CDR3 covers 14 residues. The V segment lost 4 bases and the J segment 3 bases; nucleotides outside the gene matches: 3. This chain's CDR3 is CASSSWTGGNTIYF. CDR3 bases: TGTGCCAGCAGCTCTTGGACAGGTGGAAACACCATATATTTT.

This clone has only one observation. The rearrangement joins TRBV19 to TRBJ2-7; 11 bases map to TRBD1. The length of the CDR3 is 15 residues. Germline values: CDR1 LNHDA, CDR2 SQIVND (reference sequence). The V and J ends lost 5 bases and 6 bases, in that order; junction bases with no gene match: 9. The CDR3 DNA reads TGTGCCAGTAGTCCCCGTCGGGACAGGGGGGCCGAGCAGTACTTC. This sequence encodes CASSPRRDRGAEQYF.